The 32 T cell receptor beta chains below come from one sample, sequenced in a study of blood T cell repertoires in COVID-19. TCRdb's table, derived via immunoSEQ multiplex PCR, lists solely in-frame clones and lacks some. The repertoire holds some 19,000 clones, more than 85% seen once, with about a sixth in the top ten. Sequenced input: peripheral blood. The origin of the receptors is a man between 65 and 85 years old with acute or convalescent COVID-19.

The chain joins TRBV29-1 to TRBJ1-3; D gene uncertain. CDR1 and CDR2 (germline): SQVTM, ANQGSEA. CDR3 length: 11 amino acids. The germline V and J ends were trimmed by 4 bases and 4 bases, with 5 bases remaining between them. The CDR3: CSVAGGNTIYF. The CDR3 nucleotides read TGCAGCGTTGCCGGGGGAAACACCATATATTTT.

In its sample, this clone ranks as medium-sized. This chain connects TRBV25-1 to TRBJ1-6; 7 nucleotides agree with TRBD1. With 5 bases clipped from V and 5 bases from J, the junction kept 3 bases outside the gene matches. CDR3 length equals 14 residues. Germline CDR1 is MGHDK and CDR2 is SYGVNS. CDR3 residues: CASSWDRDNSPLHF. In DNA, the CDR3 is TGTGCCAGCAGTTGGGACAGAGATAATTCACCCCTCCACTTT.

The genes are TRBV15 and TRBJ2-2; a weak D match, TRBD1 (5 bases). The germline gives CDR1 LNHNV, CDR2 YYDKDF (reference sequence). CDR3 size: 15 residues. V lost 3 bases and J 1 base, leaving 9 bases between the germline ends. CDR3 DNA sequence: TGTGCCACCAGCAGGGGCAGGGTGAACACCGGGGAGCTGTTTTTT. Amino acid sequence: CATSRGRVNTGELFF. Full variable domain (outside the CDR3, taken from reference TRBV15 and TRBJ2-2): DAMVIQNPRYQVTQFGKPVTLSCSQTLNHNVMYWYQQKSSQAPKLLFHYYDKDFNNEADTPDNFQSRRPNTSFCFLDIRSPGLGDTAMYLCATSRGRVNTGELFFGEGSRLTVL.

This clone appeared once. This rearrangement joins TRBV5-1 to TRBJ1-1, with TRBD1 matching over 11 bases. The CDR3 runs to 15 residues. Germline CDR1 is SGHRS and CDR2 is YFSETQ. The trim removed 4 bases at V and 5 bases at J, leaving 7 bases unmatched. The CDR3: CASSNAGTGGTEAFF. The CDR3 bases are TGCGCCAGCAGCAACGCCGGGACAGGGGGTACTGAAGCTTTCTTT. Full variable domain (outside the CDR3, taken from reference TRBV5-1 and TRBJ1-1): KAGVTQTPRYLIKTRGQQVTLSCSPISGHRSVSWYQQTPGQGLQFLFEYFSETQRNKGNFPGRFSGRQFSNSRSEMNVSTLELGDSALYLCASSNAGTGGTEAFFGQGTRLTVV.

This rearrangement joins TRBV11-1 to TRBJ2-7, with 8 bases fitting TRBD2. J gave up 0 bases and V 2 bases, and 0 bases lay outside the gene matches. CDR3 length equals 14 residues. Germline-derived CDR1 and CDR2 are SGHAT and FQDESV (reference sequence). The CDR3, as DNA: TGTGCCAGCAGCTTAAGCGGGAGCTCCTACGAGCAGTACTTC. Its protein product is CASSLSGSSYEQYF. Full variable domain (rest looked up from reference TRBV11-1 and TRBJ2-7): EAEVAQSPRYKITEKSQAVAFWCDPISGHATLYWYRQILGQGPELLVQFQDESVVDDSQLPKDRFSAERLKGVDSTLKIQPAELGDSAMYLCASSLSGSSYEQYFGPGTRLTVT.

V is TRBV3-1 (or the pseudogene TRBV3-2) and J is TRBJ2-5; TRBD1 aligns across 10 bases. Trimming at V came to 0 bases and at J to 5 bases, leaving 3 bases not matched to a gene. The CDR3 spans 15 residues. Germline V gives CDR1 LGHDT, CDR2 YNNKEL (reference sequence). Here the CDR3 reads CASSQEGTGAETQYF. CDR3 coding DNA: TGTGCCAGCAGCCAAGAAGGGACAGGGGCGGAGACCCAGTACTTC.

The V gene is TRBV6-5, the J gene TRBJ2-3; tentative D call: TRBD1 (5 bases). V was shortened by 8 bases and J by 8 bases, with 14 bases between the two germline ends. The CDR3 has 12 amino acids. In germline, CDR1 is MNHEY, CDR2 SVGAGI. CDR3 sequence reads: CASGNPQGTQYF. The CDR3 region has the DNA TGTGCCAGCGGGAACCCCCAGGGTACGCAGTATTTT.

This rearrangement joins TRBV27 to TRBJ2-1; 7 positions match TRBD2. The CDR3 runs to 11 residues. Per the germline V gene, CDR1 is MNHEY and CDR2 is SMNVEV (reference sequence). The CDR3 reads CATQNWGGQFF. CDR3 in DNA: TGTGCTACCCAAAATTGGGGGGGACAGTTCTTC.

This clone is a singleton in its sample. V usage is TRBV27 and J usage is TRBJ1-1, with 7 bases fitting TRBD1. The CDR3 runs 14 residues. V lost 5 bases to trimming and J lost 1 base; unmatched junction nucleotides: 4. Germline CDR1 MNHEY, CDR2 SMNVEV (reference sequence). Here the CDR3 reads CASSRGLGNTEAFF. The CDR3 region has the DNA TGTGCCAGCAGTAGGGGGCTAGGGAACACTGAAGCTTTCTTT.

This clone was observed once. This chain connects TRBV6-5 to TRBJ2-5; no clear D. V lost 8 bases, J lost 0 bases, and 7 bases lay in between. Germline CDR1 and CDR2: MNHEY and SVGAGI. This CDR3 is built from 12 residues. The CDR3 here is CASGDYQETQYF. CDR3 sequence (DNA): TGTGCCAGCGGCGACTACCAAGAGACCCAGTACTTC.

The gene calls are TRBV6-5 and TRBJ2-3; TRBD2 is a possible D gene (6 bases). The V end was cut by 4 bases, the J end by 9 bases, with 14 bases between. Germline CDR1 MNHEY, CDR2 SVGAGI. The CDR3 runs 13 residues. Here the CDR3 reads CASSFDRRGTQYF. CDR3 coding DNA: TGTGCCAGCAGTTTTGACCGTCGGGGGACGCAGTATTTT.

There are a few counts of this clone. This chain connects TRBV6-2 or TRBV6-3 to TRBJ1-5; TRBD1 might be the D (5 bases). This CDR3 region has 14 residues. V was trimmed by 6 bases and J by 11 bases, leaving 20 bases between them. The germline V gene encodes CDR1 MNHEY and CDR2 SVGEGT. In DNA, the CDR3 is TGTGCCAGCAGCACACAGGTTCTAAACGTCGCCCAGCATTTT. Encoded protein: CASSTQVLNVAQHF.

The chain is built from TRBV7-9 and TRBJ1-1; no firm D call. V lost 3 bases, J lost 3 bases, and 17 bases lay in between. The CDR3 extends over 16 amino acids. CDR1 is SEHNR and CDR2 is FQNEAQ in the germline V gene (reference sequence). The CDR3 here is CASSFPPELLDTEAFF. As DNA, the CDR3 is TGTGCCAGCAGCTTTCCCCCGGAACTACTGGACACTGAAGCTTTCTTT.

V usage is TRBV7-9 and J usage is TRBJ1-4; D is ambiguous. Germline CDR1 is SEHNR and CDR2 is FQNEAQ (reference sequence). This CDR3 region has 14 residues. Deletions cut 4 bases from V and 8 bases from J, with 14 bases between. The CDR3 is CASSSGLSEEKLFF. In DNA, the CDR3 is TGTGCCAGCAGCTCAGGACTCAGCGAGGAAAAACTGTTTTTT.

This clone was detected only a few times. The chain has TRBV11-3 and TRBJ2-5; D possibly corresponds to TRBD2 (6 bases). This CDR3 region has 15 residues. Germline CDR1 reads SGHNT; CDR2 reads YENEEA. Deletions cut 5 bases from V and 4 bases from J, with 17 bases between. The chain's CDR3 is CASSPSPLGGETQYF. CDR3 sequence (DNA): TGTGCCAGCAGCCCCAGTCCCCTCGGGGGAGAGACCCAGTACTTC.

This clone was seen only once. The chain couples TRBV11-2 to TRBJ2-2; 8 nucleotides agree with TRBD2. The CDR3 is 15 amino acids. Looked up from germline, CDR1 is SGHAT and CDR2 is FQNNGV. The ends lost 3 bases at V and 5 bases at J; junction bases unmatched: 5. The CDR3 sequence: CASSFGGRFTGELFF. The DNA for the CDR3 is TGTGCCAGCAGCTTTGGCGGGAGGTTTACCGGGGAGCTGTTTTTT.

The chain joins TRBV29-1 to TRBJ1-1, with a possible D match to TRBD1 (5 bases). The V and J ends lost 0 bases and 5 bases respectively, with 16 bases between them. The CDR3 loop spans 15 amino acids. The germline V gene has CDR1 SQVTM and CDR2 ANQGSEA. The CDR3 region has the DNA TGCAGCGTTGAAGATGTGCAGGGAGGGGTTACTGAAGCTTTCTTT. This sequence encodes CSVEDVQGGVTEAFF. Based on the CDR3 plus reference TRBV29-1 and TRBJ1-1, the full variable domain is SAVISQKPSRDICQRGTSLTIQCQVDSQVTMMFWYRQQPGQSLTLIATANQGSEATYESGFVIDKFPISRPNLTFSTLTVSNMSPEDSSIYLCSVEDVQGGVTEAFFGQGTRLTVV.

The V gene is TRBV28, the J gene TRBJ2-7, with no clear D. V was pared by 5 bases and J by 0 bases, with 5 bases between. Germline CDR1 and CDR2: MDHEN and SYDVKM. The CDR3 runs 12 residues. The CDR3 here is CASSTSSYEQYF. CDR3 DNA sequence: TGTGCCAGCAGTACGAGCTCCTACGAGCAGTACTTC.

In its sample, this clone was seen a few times. The chain links TRBV14 to TRBJ1-4; D is unresolved. The V end was cut by 5 bases, the J end by 5 bases, with 9 bases between. There are 13 residues in the CDR3. Germline V lookup: CDR1 SGHDN, CDR2 FVKESK. The CDR3 reads CASSYSENEKLFF. CDR3 DNA: TGTGCCAGCAGCTATAGTGAGAATGAAAAACTGTTTTTT.

This chain connects TRBV6-2 or TRBV6-3 to TRBJ1-4; 10 nucleotides match TRBD1. Germline values: CDR1 MNHEY, CDR2 SVGEGT. After removal of 5 bases from V and 3 bases from J, the junction contained 3 bases not matched to a gene. This CDR3 has 15 residues. DNA for the CDR3: TGTGCCAGCAGTCCCGACAGGGGGCCTAATGAAAAACTGTTTTTT. As protein: CASSPDRGPNEKLFF.

This chain links TRBV4-3 with TRBJ1-6, with no clear D. V was cut by 3 bases and J by 7 bases, with 16 bases left in between. CDR3 length: 16 amino acids. The germline gives CDR1 LGHNA, CDR2 YSLEER. The CDR3 bases are TGCGCCAGCAGCCACAATCCGGCGACGGGGAATTCACCCCTCCACTTT. Its protein product is CASSHNPATGNSPLHF.

This clone was seen more than once but under ten times. This sequence joins TRBV5-1 and TRBJ2-1; 12 nucleotides agree with TRBD2. The V gene end was trimmed by 0 bases and the J gene end by 4 bases; junction bases not matched to a gene: 2. Germline CDR1 SGHRS, CDR2 YFSETQ. The CDR3 runs 16 residues. The DNA of the CDR3 is TGCGCCAGCAGCTTGGCGGGGACTAGCGGGTACAATGAGCAGTTCTTC. Translating it yields CASSLAGTSGYNEQFF.

This chain joins TRBV7-9 and TRBJ2-3, with 8 bases aligning to TRBD1. The CDR3 spans 15 residues. CDR1 SEHNR and CDR2 FQNEAQ come from the germline V gene (reference sequence). V lost 2 bases and J lost 4; bases outside the gene matches: 5. The CDR3 DNA follows: TGTGCCAGCAGCTTACCCGCAGGGGGCCCAGATACGCAGTATTTT. Its protein product is CASSLPAGGPDTQYF. The entire variable domain, with the rest obtained from reference TRBV7-9 and TRBJ2-3, is as follows: DTGVSQNPRHKITKRGQNVTFRCDPISEHNRLYWYRQTLGQGPEFLTYFQNEAQLEKSRLLSDRFSAERPKGSFSTLEIQRTEQGDSAMYLCASSLPAGGPDTQYFGPGTRLTVL.

The chain carries TRBV5-1 and TRBJ1-2, with 7 bases that match TRBD1. CDR3 size: 14 residues. Trimming cost V 2 bases and J 5 bases; bases outside gene matches: 6. Germline V gene data show CDR1 as SGHRS and CDR2 as YFSETQ. The CDR3, as DNA: TGCGCCAGCAGCTTCACGGGACAGAGTTATGGCTACACCTTC. Protein: CASSFTGQSYGYTF.

The rearrangement uses TRBV5-1 and TRBJ2-3, with 14 bases lining up with TRBD2. In germline, CDR1 is SGHRS, CDR2 YFSETQ. V was clipped by 0 bases and J by 4 bases; unmatched bases: 19. CDR3 length: 22 residues. The CDR3 nucleotides read TGCGCCAGCAGCTTGGGGGTTATGGGACTAGCGGGAGACGGAGATTCCGCAGATACGCAGTATTTT. This sequence encodes CASSLGVMGLAGDGDSADTQYF. Full variable domain (outside the CDR3, taken from reference TRBV5-1 and TRBJ2-3): KAGVTQTPRYLIKTRGQQVTLSCSPISGHRSVSWYQQTPGQGLQFLFEYFSETQRNKGNFPGRFSGRQFSNSRSEMNVSTLELGDSALYLCASSLGVMGLAGDGDSADTQYFGPGTRLTVL.

The chain uses TRBV9 and TRBJ1-4; the match to TRBD1 covers 8 bases. Germline CDR1 SGDLS, CDR2 YYNGEE. The CDR3 is 14 amino acids. V dropped 4 bases and J dropped 6; count of bases not matched to a gene: 5. The CDR3 coding sequence is TGTGCCAGCAGCCACAGGACAGGGCATGAAAAACTGTTTTTT. This translates into CASSHRTGHEKLFF.

V is TRBV3-1 (or the pseudogene TRBV3-2) and J is TRBJ2-7; D uncertain. V lost 0 bases, J lost 6 bases, and 9 bases lay in between. CDR1 LGHDT and CDR2 YNNKEL come from the germline V gene (reference sequence). The CDR3 length is 13 residues. CDR3 bases: TGTGCCAGCAGCCAAGACTTCCCCGGCGAGCAGTACTTC. This codes for CASSQDFPGEQYF.

The rearrangement uses TRBV3-1 (or the pseudogene TRBV3-2) and TRBJ1-3; 8 nucleotides align to TRBD1. J gave up 6 bases and V 3 bases, and 4 bases lay outside the gene matches. The CDR3 spans 14 residues. Per germline, CDR1 LGHDT and CDR2 YNNKEL (reference sequence). The DNA for the CDR3 is TGTGCCAGCAGCCATGGACAGGGAGAAAACACCATATATTTT. As protein: CASSHGQGENTIYF.

The rearrangement uses TRBV28 and TRBJ1-5; 9 bases match TRBD1. After removal of 6 bases from V and 5 bases from J, the junction contained 2 bases not matched to a gene. Germline V gene sequence: CDR1 MDHEN, CDR2 SYDVKM. CDR3 length equals 13 residues. The CDR3 DNA follows: TGTGCCAGCAGCGGACAGGGGCATCAGCCCCAGCATTTT. Residues: CASSGQGHQPQHF.

This sequence joins TRBV7-9 and TRBJ2-1; perhaps TRBD2 as D (6 bases). The CDR3 totals 15 residues. Trimming left V 5 bases short and J 2 bases short, with 13 bases between. Per germline, CDR1 SEHNR and CDR2 FQNEAQ (reference sequence). The CDR3 bases are TGTGCCAGCAGCCCTAGCGACGCGGCCTACAATGAGCAGTTCTTC. This codes for CASSPSDAAYNEQFF.

V is TRBV27 and J is TRBJ1-6; 9 nucleotides match TRBD1. With V trimmed by 7 bases and J by 10 bases, 11 bases remained unmatched. The CDR3 loop spans 15 amino acids. CDR1 is MNHEY and CDR2 is SMNVEV in the germline V gene (reference sequence). CDR3 loop: CASTSDRGGGSPLHF. CDR3 nucleotide sequence: TGTGCCAGCACCTCGGACAGGGGAGGAGGGTCACCCCTCCACTTT.

The gene calls are TRBV6-5 and TRBJ2-7, with a possible D match to TRBD1 (6 bases). Trimming cost V 6 bases and J 0 bases, with 9 bases left between them. The germline CDR1 and CDR2 sequences are MNHEY and SVGAGI. This CDR3 has 13 residues. CDR3: CASRVGGSYEQYF. CDR3 sequence (DNA): TGTGCCAGCAGGGTAGGGGGCTCCTACGAGCAGTACTTC.